This T cell receptor (beta chain) is drawn from a study of blood T cell repertoires in COVID-19. Profiling relied on immunoSEQ multiplex PCR, and the TCRdb table lists in-frame clones only, not all of them. The sample holds some 64,000 clones, 65% to 85% seen once. The CDR3 length is 16 residues. Germline CDR1 and CDR2: MNHEY and SVGEGT. The V end lost 6 bases, the J end lost 9 bases, and 21 bases lay between the germline ends. The receptor was isolated from an older man with active or convalescent COVID-19. The rearrangement joins TRBV6-2 or TRBV6-3 to TRBJ1-6; perhaps TRBD1 as D (5 bases). The material sequenced was peripheral blood. The CDR3 nucleotides read TGTGCCAGCAGCCCCTCGGGGGAAGTCCTCGGTTCACCCCTCCACTTT. Amino acid sequence: CASSPSGEVLGSPLHF.